One and the same sample provided the 18 T cell receptor beta chains below, sequenced in a study of blood T cell repertoires in COVID-19. Sequenced by immunoSEQ multiplex PCR; TCRdb stores in-frame clones only, minus some. Found here are about 300,000 clones, about 83% of them singletons; the top ten hold about 1.2%. The sample comprised peripheral blood. The source is a woman in her forties or fifties with acute or convalescent COVID-19.

For this clone: One junction end disagrees with the germline gene, perhaps due to a read error. This chain uses TRBV11-2 with TRBJ2-5; D is unresolved. This CDR3 region has 13 residues. The germline V gene encodes CDR1 SGHAT and CDR2 FQNNGV. The CDR3 is CANSSDLGETQYF. The CDR3, as DNA: TGTGCCAACAGCTCCGACCTAGGAGAGACCCAGTACTTC.

The table lists this clone with a count of one. The chain couples TRBV5-1 to TRBJ1-4; 10 positions agree with TRBD1. Germline V gene sequence: CDR1 SGHRS, CDR2 YFSETQ. The CDR3 spans 14 residues. The V segment lost 2 bases and the J segment 8 bases; nucleotides outside the gene matches: 3. The CDR3 reads CASSFGTGEEKLFF. The CDR3 coding sequence is TGCGCCAGCAGCTTCGGGACAGGGGAGGAAAAACTGTTTTTT.

V gene TRBV9 combines with J gene TRBJ2-1; D not resolved. With 3 bases removed from V and 12 bases from J, the gap between germline ends came to 16 bases. The CDR3 is 13 residues long. Germline CDR1 and CDR2: SGDLS and YYNGEE. CDR3 DNA sequence: TGTGCCAGCAGCGCCGACCCGACATTAGGGCAGTTCTTC. Its translation: CASSADPTLGQFF.

The rearrangement uses TRBV20-1 and TRBJ2-3; 8 bases line up with TRBD1. From germline, CDR1 is DFQATT and CDR2 SNEGSKA (reference sequence). V lost 3 bases and J lost 4; bases outside the gene matches: 3. The CDR3 sequence is 13 residues long. The CDR3 DNA is TGCAGTGCTAGTTGGACAGGGCCAGATACGCAGTATTTT. It yields the protein CSASWTGPDTQYF.

This sequence joins TRBV5-6 and TRBJ2-5, with 10 bases fitting TRBD2. Trimming cost V 0 bases and J 4 bases; bases outside gene matches: 9. The CDR3 totals 17 residues. Germline V gene lookup returns CDR1 SGHDT and CDR2 YYEEEE. The CDR3 loop is CASSLGNLAGVRETQYF. The CDR3 DNA sequence: TGTGCCAGCAGCTTGGGAAATCTAGCGGGAGTACGAGAGACCCAGTACTTC.

The J gene is TRBJ1-2, the V gene TRBV28; D ambiguous. With 4 bases removed from V and 8 bases from J, the gap between germline ends came to 14 bases. The CDR3 sequence is 13 residues long. Germline CDR1 is MDHEN and CDR2 is SYDVKM. Here the CDR3 reads CASSSGLDWGYTF. Here the CDR3 DNA reads TGTGCCAGCAGTTCTGGGTTGGACTGGGGCTACACCTTC.

The genes are TRBV5-4 and TRBJ1-2; D unresolved. CDR3 size: 15 residues. Germline V gene lookup returns CDR1 SGHNT and CDR2 YYREEE (reference sequence). V was trimmed by 1 base and J by 4 bases, leaving 14 bases between them. In DNA, the CDR3 is TGTGCCAGCAGCTTGCCGCCGTGGCGGGCCTATGGCTACACCTTC. It is translated as CASSLPPWRAYGYTF.

This chain links TRBV9 with TRBJ2-5; 8 nucleotides match TRBD2. The CDR3 runs to 15 residues. The germline gives CDR1 SGDLS, CDR2 YYNGEE. V was pared by 0 bases and J by 5 bases, with 6 bases of the junction left unmatched. The CDR3: CASSVESGSRETQYF. CDR3 nucleotide sequence: TGTGCCAGCAGCGTAGAAAGCGGGAGTAGGGAGACCCAGTACTTC. The full variable domain, its missing parts supplied by reference TRBV9 and TRBJ2-5, is DSGVTQTPKHLITATGQRVTLRCSPRSGDLSVYWYQQSLDQGLQFLIQYYNGEERAKGNILERFSAQQFPDLHSELNLSSLELGDSALYFCASSVESGSRETQYFGPGTRLLVL.

V usage is TRBV27 and J usage is TRBJ2-7, with 8 bases matching TRBD1. The germline V gene has CDR1 MNHEY and CDR2 SMNVEV (reference sequence). This CDR3 region has 14 residues. The trim removed 4 bases at V and 1 base at J, leaving 3 bases unmatched. The CDR3 loop reads CASSSRDRSYEQYF. DNA of the CDR3: TGTGCCAGCAGTTCCCGGGACAGGTCCTACGAGCAGTACTTC.

The gene calls are TRBV5-4 and TRBJ2-5, with unresolved D. The CDR3 has 13 amino acids. Per the germline V gene, CDR1 is SGHNT and CDR2 is YYREEE (reference sequence). Between the trimmed V and J ends, which lost 3 bases and 3 bases, there was a span of 9 bases. CDR3: CASSYQREETQYF. In nucleotides, the CDR3 is TGTGCCAGCAGCTACCAACGGGAAGAGACCCAGTACTTC. Combining the CDR3 with reference TRBV5-4 and TRBJ2-5 gives the whole variable domain ETGVTQSPTHLIKTRGQQVTLRCSSQSGHNTVSWYQQALGQGPQFIFQYYREEENGRGNFPPRFSGLQFPNYSSELNVNALELDDSALYLCASSYQREETQYFGPGTRLLVL.

This chain links TRBV6-4 with TRBJ1-1; 7 positions match TRBD1. After removal of 3 bases from V and 3 bases from J, the junction contained 4 bases not matched to a gene. This CDR3 is built from 14 residues. Looked up from germline, CDR1 is MRHNA and CDR2 is SNTAGT. The chain's CDR3 is CASSEAGGYTEAFF. The CDR3 nucleotides are TGTGCCAGCAGTGAAGCAGGGGGTTACACTGAAGCTTTCTTT.

V gene TRBV20-1 combines with J gene TRBJ2-1; D gene ambiguous. This CDR3 contains 14 residues. Per germline, CDR1 DFQATT and CDR2 SNEGSKA (reference sequence). Trimming shortened V by 3 bases and J by 4 bases, and 13 bases separated the two germline ends. The CDR3 sequence is CSASNFLSYNEQFF. The CDR3 DNA reads TGCAGTGCTAGTAATTTTTTGAGTTACAATGAGCAGTTCTTC.

The chain joins TRBV15 to TRBJ1-5; D might be TRBD1 (6 bases). Trimming shortened V by 5 bases and J by 3 bases, and 17 bases separated the two germline ends. Germline loops: CDR1 LNHNV, CDR2 YYDKDF (reference sequence). This CDR3 is 16 amino acids long. As DNA, the CDR3 is TGTGCCACCAGCTCAATAAGGTCAGGGGTCAATCAGCCCCAGCATTTT. This encodes CATSSIRSGVNQPQHF.

This chain links TRBV19 with TRBJ1-3; perhaps TRBD1 as D (5 bases). This CDR3 spans 15 amino acids. Trimming left V 8 bases short and J 0 bases short, with 14 bases between. Germline CDR1 reads LNHDA; CDR2 reads SQIVND (reference sequence). CDR3 loop: CASGVGQGSGNTIYF. CDR3 coding DNA: TGTGCCAGTGGAGTCGGGCAGGGCTCTGGAAACACCATATATTTT.

The chain links TRBV27 to TRBJ2-2, with 15 bases aligning to TRBD2. From germline, CDR1 is MNHEY and CDR2 SMNVEV (reference sequence). The CDR3 has 18 amino acids. The V and J ends lost 6 bases and 3 bases, in that order; junction bases with no gene match: 8. CDR3 amino acids: CASRPGLAGGLDTGELFF. The CDR3 region has the DNA TGTGCCAGCAGGCCAGGACTAGCGGGAGGGCTAGACACCGGGGAGCTGTTTTTT.

The rearrangement joins TRBV19 to TRBJ2-1; TRBD2 agrees at 9 bases. Germline V gives CDR1 LNHDA, CDR2 SQIVND (reference sequence). The length of the CDR3 is 16 residues. J lost 3 bases, V lost 3 bases, and 6 bases had no gene match. This CDR3 reads CASSIGGGRVYNEQFF. The DNA for the CDR3 is TGTGCCAGTAGTATCGGGGGCGGGAGGGTCTACAATGAGCAGTTCTTC.

The chain couples TRBV11-2 to TRBJ2-3; D might be TRBD2 (5 bases). Trimming removed 2 bases at V and 6 bases at J, with 9 bases between. The CDR3 is made up of 13 amino acids. The V gene's germline CDR1 is SGHAT and CDR2 FQNNGV. In DNA, the CDR3 is TGTGCCAGCAGCTTACCAGGCGGGGATACGCAGTATTTT. Residues: CASSLPGGDTQYF. The variable domain in full, completed from reference TRBV11-2 and TRBJ2-3, reads EAGVAQSPRYKIIEKRQSVAFWCNPISGHATLYWYQQILGQGPKLLIQFQNNGVVDDSQLPKDRFSAERLKGVDSTLKIQPAKLEDSAVYLCASSLPGGDTQYFGPGTRLTVL.

Remarks on this clone: Other DNA variants within this sample encode the same CDR3. The rearrangement uses TRBV27 and TRBJ2-1; 7 bases align to TRBD2. This CDR3 region has 15 residues. After removal of 3 bases from V and 0 bases from J, the junction contained 2 bases not matched to a gene. Germline CDR1 and CDR2: MNHEY and SMNVEV (reference sequence). The CDR3 DNA reads as TGTGCCAGCAGTTTCGGGGGGAGCTCCTACAATGAGCAGTTCTTC. As protein: CASSFGGSSYNEQFF.